These 31 T cell receptor beta chains came from one sample sequenced in a study of beta chain features in type 1 diabetes. Reverse transcribing all isolated RNA meant expressed TCRB transcripts were sequenced. Clones were sequenced by immunoSEQ multiplex PCR, and TCRdb holds only the in-frame ones, with some missing. The sample holds under 900,000 clones; about a sixth are singletons and the top ten take 0.023%. The sample comprised naive CD4+ T cells from blood. Receptor source: a woman under 30 in good health.

V usage is TRBV21-1 and J usage is TRBJ1-2. TRBV21-1 is listed as a pseudogene. The CDR3 consists of 16 residues. CDR3 DNA sequence: TGTGCCAGCAGCAAAGCCAACGAATGTCCGATCTATGGCTACACCTTC. Residues: CASSKANECPIYGYTF.

The J gene is TRBJ2-1, the V gene TRBV5-1; TRBD2 agrees at 10 bases. The CDR3 contains 16 residues. V trimming: 6 bases; J trimming: 9 bases; junction bases outside the gene matches: 15. Germline values: CDR1 SGHRS, CDR2 YFSETQ. CDR3 coding DNA: TGCGCCAGCACCCCCCGGGCAGCGGGAGGGCCAGGTGAGCAGTTCTTC. Its translation: CASTPRAAGGPGEQFF.

This chain uses TRBV7-2 with TRBJ2-1; D call uncertain. Trimming took off 1 base at V and 2 bases at J, with 6 bases between the two ends. The CDR3 contains 14 residues. Germline V CDR1 and CDR2: SGHTA, FQGNSA. CDR3 in DNA: TGTGCCAGCAGCTTAGTTGGCGCCTACAATGAGCAGTTCTTC. Amino acids: CASSLVGAYNEQFF.

This clone was observed a handful of times. V usage is TRBV4-3 and J usage is TRBJ2-3; 7 nucleotides match TRBD1. CDR1 is LGHNA, CDR2 YSLEER, per germline. The CDR3 is 15 residues long. The ends lost 4 bases at V and 4 bases at J; junction bases unmatched: 8. In DNA form, the CDR3 reads TGCGCCAGCAGCCTCCGGGACAGTCCGTCAGATACGCAGTATTTT. Translated: CASSLRDSPSDTQYF.

This chain links TRBV7-2 with TRBJ1-2; the D gene is possibly TRBD1 (6 bases). Trimming removed 5 bases from V and 2 bases from J, with 18 bases in between. CDR1 and CDR2 (germline): SGHTA, FQGNSA. This CDR3 spans 16 amino acids. DNA for the CDR3: TGTGCCAGCAGCCCGTCGGTGGACAGCTTGAACTATGGCTACACCTTC. Encoded protein: CASSPSVDSLNYGYTF.

The V gene is TRBV4-1, the J gene TRBJ1-5; D ambiguous. Deletions cut 1 base from V and 2 bases from J, with 12 bases between. CDR1 MGHRA and CDR2 YSYEKL come from the germline V gene. The CDR3 runs to 16 residues. CDR3 sequence reads: CASSQVKGAGNQPQHF. The DNA of the CDR3 is TGCGCCAGCAGCCAAGTTAAAGGAGCTGGCAATCAGCCCCAGCATTTT.

This clone has a handful of counts. The gene calls are TRBV28 and TRBJ2-7; D is possibly TRBD2 (7 bases). Trimming removed 3 bases from V and 7 bases from J, with 16 bases in between. The CDR3 totals 14 residues. Germline-derived CDR1 and CDR2 are MDHEN and SYDVKM. The CDR3 nucleotides are TGTGCCAGCAGTTTGCGGGGGCCGGCCGGGGAGCAGTACTTC. Residues: CASSLRGPAGEQYF.

This clone was seen a few times. The V call is TRBV5-1, the J call TRBJ2-2, with D hard to call. Germline-derived CDR1 and CDR2 are SGHRS and YFSETQ. The CDR3 length is 15 residues. V lost 2 bases and J lost 0, with 8 bases in between. The CDR3, as DNA: TGCGCCAGCAGCTTTGGAACAGCGAACACCGGGGAGCTGTTTTTT. As protein: CASSFGTANTGELFF.

The rearrangement links TRBV28 to TRBJ2-7; D is possibly TRBD1 (6 bases). Deletions cut 9 bases from V and 6 bases from J, with 18 bases between. The CDR3 length is 13 residues. Looked up from germline, CDR1 is MDHEN and CDR2 is SYDVKM. Written as DNA, the CDR3 is TGTGCCAGTTACCGGGACACCCGTTCCGAGCAGTACTTC. It codes for CASYRDTRSEQYF.

The chain links TRBV4-1 to TRBJ2-3, with TRBD2 identical over 11 bases. CDR3 size: 15 residues. The J segment lost 9 bases and the V segment lost 0 bases, leaving 5 bases of the junction unmatched. Germline V gives CDR1 MGHRA, CDR2 YSYEKL. The CDR3 protein is CASSQETSGSLTQYF. In DNA, the CDR3 is TGCGCCAGCAGCCAAGAAACTAGCGGGAGTTTAACGCAGTATTTT.

The chain couples TRBV28 to TRBJ1-2; possibly TRBD1 for D (6 bases). CDR3 length: 14 residues. CDR1 is MDHEN and CDR2 is SYDVKM in the germline V gene. Trimming shortened V by 2 bases and J by 7 bases, and 14 bases separated the two germline ends. DNA for the CDR3: TGTGCCAGCAGTTTAGAGGGACACTCTCCTGGCTACACCTTC. Translation gives CASSLEGHSPGYTF.

This clone was detected a few times. CDR3 sequence (DNA): TGTGCCAGCAGTAACGGGGACAGGGTTTATCAGCCCCAGCATTTT. It encodes CASSNGDRVYQPQHF. The V gene is TRBV6-6, the J gene TRBJ1-5; TRBD1 agrees at 9 bases. Trimming at V came to 5 bases and at J to 5 bases, leaving 7 bases not matched to a gene. The CDR3 is made up of 15 amino acids. The germline CDR1 and CDR2 sequences are MNHNY and SVGAGI (reference sequence).

The chain combines TRBV6-6 with TRBJ2-2, with D perhaps matching TRBD1 (6 bases). Germline CDR1 and CDR2: MNHNY and SVGAGI (reference sequence). This CDR3 spans 14 amino acids. Trimming removed 5 bases from V and 3 bases from J, with 10 bases in between. This CDR3 reads CASSLRTDTGELFF. The CDR3 DNA sequence: TGTGCCAGCAGTCTAAGGACAGACACCGGGGAGCTGTTTTTT.

This chain connects TRBV7-2 to TRBJ2-5; TRBD2 agrees at 16 bases. Trimming took 4 bases from V and 4 from J; bases not matched to a gene: 9. The CDR3 contains 18 residues. Germline-derived CDR1 and CDR2 are SGHTA and FQGNSA. The CDR3 is CASSSIGTSGRAGETQYF. The CDR3 DNA sequence: TGTGCCAGCAGCTCTATAGGGACTAGCGGGAGGGCCGGAGAGACCCAGTACTTC.

The V and J genes are TRBV4-2 and TRBJ2-3, with 8 bases matching TRBD2. J gave up 2 bases and V 3 bases, and 7 bases lay outside the gene matches. The germline gives CDR1 LGHNA, CDR2 YNFKEQ. The CDR3 sequence is 16 residues long. DNA of the CDR3: TGTGCCAGCAGCCATCAAGCGGGGGTTTCCACAGATACGCAGTATTTT. As protein: CASSHQAGVSTDTQYF.

This clone was observed a few times. Other DNA sequences in this specimen translate into the identical CDR3. V gene TRBV6-5 combines with J gene TRBJ2-7; no reliable D call. The length of the CDR3 is 11 residues. The ends were cut back, 4 bases at V and 3 bases at J, with 4 bases in the middle. Germline-derived CDR1 and CDR2 are MNHEY and SVGAGI. The CDR3 DNA is TGTGCCAGCAGTTCCCGCTACGAGCAGTACTTC. This encodes CASSSRYEQYF.

On this clone itself: Mismatch with germline at one junction end may stem from a read error. The chain uses TRBV18 and TRBJ1-1, with D perhaps TRBD1 (5 bases). Per the germline V gene, CDR1 is KGHSH and CDR2 is LQKENI. The CDR3 length is 16 residues. CDR3 loop: CACSRWDSSMNTEAFF. The CDR3 DNA is TGTGCCTGCTCACGTTGGGACTCCTCCATGAACACTGAAGCTTTCTTT.

The chain couples TRBV15 to TRBJ2-7; TRBD1 might be the D (6 bases). The CDR3 runs to 15 residues. In germline, CDR1 is LNHNV, CDR2 YYDKDF (reference sequence). With 2 bases removed from V and 3 bases from J, the gap between germline ends came to 14 bases. The CDR3: CATSRLRDTHYEQYF. The CDR3 DNA follows: TGTGCCACCAGCAGACTACGGGACACACACTACGAGCAGTACTTC.

This clone has only one observation. This chain links TRBV18 with TRBJ2-1; 9 nucleotides line up with TRBD1. CDR1 is KGHSH and CDR2 is LQKENI in the germline V gene. CDR3 length equals 15 residues. V was clipped by 0 bases and J by 7 bases; unmatched bases: 4. DNA for the CDR3: TGTGCCAGCTCACCACCATCCGGACAGGGGAATGAGCAGTTCTTC. Translating gives CASSPPSGQGNEQFF.

J is TRBJ2-1 and V is TRBV11-1, with D possibly TRBD2 on 5 matching bases. The CDR3 extends over 16 amino acids. Germline values: CDR1 SGHAT, CDR2 FQDESV (reference sequence). Trimming took 5 bases from V and 5 from J, leaving 19 bases between them. CDR3 protein: CASSTRRTRENNEQFF. The CDR3 nucleotides are TGTGCCAGCAGCACCCGACGCACAAGGGAGAACAATGAGCAGTTCTTC.

This clone was observed a handful of times. The chain joins TRBV25-1 to TRBJ2-7, with D possibly being TRBD2 (6 bases). Germline-derived CDR1 and CDR2 are MGHDK and SYGVNS. Trimming shortened V by 11 bases and J by 2 bases, and 16 bases separated the two germline ends. CDR3 size: 13 residues. In nucleotides, the CDR3 is TGTGCCGCCCGGCGGGATGGAACCTACGAGCAGTACTTC. This sequence encodes CAARRDGTYEQYF.

This clone was found once. The rearrangement joins TRBV11-2 to TRBJ1-2; no clear D. Germline values: CDR1 SGHAT, CDR2 FQNNGV. V was pared by 0 bases and J by 8 bases, with 16 bases between. The CDR3 has 15 amino acids. CDR3: CASSLDWRAREGYTF. The CDR3 DNA reads TGTGCCAGCAGCTTAGATTGGCGGGCCCGGGAAGGCTACACCTTC.

This clone was recorded a few times. The CDR3 coding sequence is TGTGCCAGCAGCTTAACAGGGAATGAGCAGTTCTTC. Protein: CASSLTGNEQFF. The chain has TRBV11-2 and TRBJ2-1; a weak D match, TRBD1 (6 bases). The germline CDR1 and CDR2 sequences are SGHAT and FQNNGV. V was shortened by 2 bases and J by 7 bases, with 6 bases between the two germline ends. The CDR3 runs 12 residues.

This clone came up a few times. The chain carries TRBV7-2 and TRBJ2-1; D unresolved. This CDR3 has 14 residues. CDR1 and CDR2 (germline): SGHTA, FQGNSA. Trimming took 0 bases from V and 3 from J, leaving 6 bases between them. In DNA, the CDR3 is TGTGCCAGCAGCTTAGCCACGCGCTACAATGAGCAGTTCTTC. It encodes CASSLATRYNEQFF.

The V and J genes are TRBV5-1 and TRBJ2-2; D gene uncertain. Trimming took off 0 bases at V and 2 bases at J, with 8 bases between the two ends. From germline, CDR1 is SGHRS and CDR2 YFSETQ. CDR3 length: 15 amino acids. CDR3 amino acids: CASSLAAVNTGELFF. CDR3 in DNA: TGCGCCAGCAGCTTGGCCGCGGTTAACACCGGGGAGCTGTTTTTT.

This chain joins TRBV7-9 and TRBJ1-5; D ambiguous. Germline CDR1 reads SEHNR; CDR2 reads FQNEAQ (reference sequence). The ends were cut back, 5 bases at V and 5 bases at J, with 7 bases in the middle. The CDR3 runs to 12 residues. The CDR3 loop is CASSENYQPQHF. CDR3 sequence (DNA): TGTGCCAGCAGCGAGAATTATCAGCCCCAGCATTTT. The full variable domain, completed using reference TRBV7-9 and TRBJ1-5, is DTGVSQNPRHKITKRGQNVTFRCDPISEHNRLYWYRQTLGQGPEFLTYFQNEAQLEKSRLLSDRFSAERPKGSFSTLEIQRTEQGDSAMYLCASSENYQPQHFGDGTRLSIL.

In its sample, this clone was seen a few times. The chain couples TRBV5-1 to TRBJ1-2, with TRBD1 as a possible D gene (6 bases). The CDR3 extends over 13 amino acids. Looked up from germline, CDR1 is SGHRS and CDR2 is YFSETQ. The V end lost 4 bases, the J end lost 6 bases, and 13 bases lay between the germline ends. CDR3 loop: CASSLEQGNGYTF. As DNA, the CDR3 is TGCGCCAGCAGCCTGGAACAGGGAAATGGCTACACCTTC.

The chain joins TRBV4-3 to TRBJ2-5; D perhaps matches TRBD1 (6 bases). Trimming removed 4 bases at V and 5 bases at J, with 17 bases between. The CDR3 totals 15 residues. Germline V gene lookup returns CDR1 LGHNA and CDR2 YSLEER. The CDR3 bases are TGCGCCAGCAGCCGGACACAGGGTCGCGAGGAGACCCAGTACTTC. It yields the protein CASSRTQGREETQYF.

This clone was observed a few times. The rearrangement uses TRBV7-3 and TRBJ2-1, with TRBD2 matching over 7 bases. Germline CDR1 reads SGHTA; CDR2 reads FQGTGA. CDR3 length equals 16 residues. The J segment lost 4 bases and the V segment lost 4 bases, leaving 10 bases of the junction unmatched. The CDR3 protein is CASSSSFASGYNEQFF. CDR3 nucleotides: TGTGCCAGCAGCTCTTCGTTCGCTAGCGGATACAATGAGCAGTTCTTC.

This clone was seen only a few times. This sequence joins TRBV27 and TRBJ2-2; TRBD1 aligns across 7 bases. Unmatched junction bases numbered 16, after V lost 5 bases and J lost 7 bases. The CDR3 spans 17 residues. Germline lookup yields CDR1 MNHEY and CDR2 SMNVEV (reference sequence). This CDR3 reads CASSPTDRRHLFGELFF. CDR3 bases: TGTGCCAGCAGTCCGACGGACAGGAGACACCTGTTCGGGGAGCTGTTTTTT.

The table lists this clone with a few counts. This chain uses TRBV10-3 with TRBJ2-3; D perhaps matches TRBD2 (6 bases). V lost 4 bases and J lost 1, with 15 bases in between. The CDR3 is made up of 16 amino acids. Germline V CDR1 and CDR2: ENHRY, SYGVKD. The CDR3 DNA reads TGTGCCATCAGTGCCGGACTATCCGCCGGCACAGATACGCAGTATTTT. Protein: CAISAGLSAGTDTQYF.